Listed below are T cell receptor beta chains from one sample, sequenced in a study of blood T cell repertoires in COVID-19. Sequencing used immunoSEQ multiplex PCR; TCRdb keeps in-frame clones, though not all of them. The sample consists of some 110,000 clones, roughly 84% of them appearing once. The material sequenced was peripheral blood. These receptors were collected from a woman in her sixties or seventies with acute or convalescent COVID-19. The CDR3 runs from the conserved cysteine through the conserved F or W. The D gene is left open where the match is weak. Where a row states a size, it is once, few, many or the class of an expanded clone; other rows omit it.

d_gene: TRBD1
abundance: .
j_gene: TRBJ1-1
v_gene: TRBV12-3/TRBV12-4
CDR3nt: TGTGCCAGCAGTTCACAGGGGTCCACTGAAGCTTTCTTT
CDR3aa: CASSSQGSTEAFF

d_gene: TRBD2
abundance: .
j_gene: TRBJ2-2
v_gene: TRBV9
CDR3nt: TGTGCCAGCTCCCCCGTTCTAGCGGGGGAAGGGGAGCTGTTTTTT
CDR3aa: CASSPVLAGEGELFF

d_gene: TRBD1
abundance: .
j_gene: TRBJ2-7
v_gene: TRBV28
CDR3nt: TGTGCCAGCAGTTTACCGACAGGGGGGACCTACGAGCAGTACTTC
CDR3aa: CASSLPTGGTYEQYF

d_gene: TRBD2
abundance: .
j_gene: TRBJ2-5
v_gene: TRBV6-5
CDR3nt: TGTGCCAGCAATATGGGACTAGCGGGAGAGACCCAGTACTTC
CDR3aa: CASNMGLAGETQYF

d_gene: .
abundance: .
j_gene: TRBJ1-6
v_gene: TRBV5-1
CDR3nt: TGCGCCAGCAGCGGCGACAGGCCAGATAATTCACCCCTCCACTTT
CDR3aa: CASSGDRPDNSPLHF

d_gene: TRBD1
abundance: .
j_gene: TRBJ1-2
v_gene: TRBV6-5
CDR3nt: TGTGCCAGCAGTCCCCCAGGGGGCGGTGGCTACACCTTC
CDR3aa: CASSPPGGGGYTF

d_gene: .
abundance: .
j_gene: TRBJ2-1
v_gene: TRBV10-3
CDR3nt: TGTGCCATCAGTGGGGGCACAGGGAACTCCTACAATGAGCAGTTCTTC
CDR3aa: CAISGGTGNSYNEQFF

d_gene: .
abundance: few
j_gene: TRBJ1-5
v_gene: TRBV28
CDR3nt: TGTGCCAGCAGTTCAGGCAATCAGCCCCAGCATTTT
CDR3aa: CASSSGNQPQHF

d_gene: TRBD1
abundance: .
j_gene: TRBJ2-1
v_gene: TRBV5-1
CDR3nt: TGCGCCAGCAGCCTAAGACAGGGGGCCTACAATGAGCAGTTCTTC
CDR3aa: CASSLRQGAYNEQFF

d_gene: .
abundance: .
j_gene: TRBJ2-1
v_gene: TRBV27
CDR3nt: TGTGCCAGCAGTTCGCGGACTCCAAACTTGGGGAATGAGCAGTTCTTC
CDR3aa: CASSSRTPNLGNEQFF

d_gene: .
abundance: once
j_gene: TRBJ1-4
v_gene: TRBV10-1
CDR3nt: TGCGCCAGCTCATCGGGGGTTAATGAAAAACTGTTTTTT
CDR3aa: CASSSGVNEKLFF

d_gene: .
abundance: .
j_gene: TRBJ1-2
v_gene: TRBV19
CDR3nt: TGTGCCAGTAGCTTCACAGGGACCTATGGCTACACCTTC
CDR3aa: CASSFTGTYGYTF

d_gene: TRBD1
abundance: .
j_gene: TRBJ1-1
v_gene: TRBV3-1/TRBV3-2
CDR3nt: TGTGCCAGCACCCCACAGGGGGCCCTAGTCGCTGAAGCTTTCTTT
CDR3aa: CASTPQGALVAEAFF

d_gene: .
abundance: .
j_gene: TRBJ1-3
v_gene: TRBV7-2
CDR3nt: TGTGCCAGCAGCCCAGATTTCTCTGGAAACACCATATATTTT
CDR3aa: CASSPDFSGNTIYF

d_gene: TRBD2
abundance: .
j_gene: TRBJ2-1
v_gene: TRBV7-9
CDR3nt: TGTGCCAGCAGCTTGGCGGGGGGTAAATATGGGGAGCAGTTCTTC
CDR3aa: CASSLAGGKYGEQFF

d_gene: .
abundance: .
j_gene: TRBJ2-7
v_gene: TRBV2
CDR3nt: TGTGCCAGCAGTCTAGTTTTTGGGCAGTACTTC
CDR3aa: CASSLVFGQYF

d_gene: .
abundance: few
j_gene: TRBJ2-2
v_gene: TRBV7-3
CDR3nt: TGTGCCAGCAGCTTATCAGGGACCGGGGAGCTGTTTTTT
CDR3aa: CASSLSGTGELFF

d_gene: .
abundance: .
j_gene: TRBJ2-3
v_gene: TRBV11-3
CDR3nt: TGTGCCAGCAGCTTAGTTCCGGGAAATACGCAGTATTTT
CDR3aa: CASSLVPGNTQYF

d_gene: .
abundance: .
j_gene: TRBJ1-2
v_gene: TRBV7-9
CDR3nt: TGTGCCAGCAGCTTAGCCCTCGCCGGCAGGTCGGCTGGCTACACCTTC
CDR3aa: CASSLALAGRSAGYTF

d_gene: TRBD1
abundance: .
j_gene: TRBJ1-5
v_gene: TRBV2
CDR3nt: TGTGCCAGCAGCATGGGACAGAACAATCAGCCCCAGCATTTT
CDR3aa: CASSMGQNNQPQHF